These 2 T cell receptor beta chains share one sample of origin, sequenced in a study of shared clonotypes between healthy human individuals. Profiled with immunoSEQ multiplex PCR; TCRdb holds only in-frame clones, not every one. The sample lists roughly 2,000,000 clones; about 95% were seen once. Positively selected for CCR7, the CD45RO-negative cells used as naive CD8 cells excluded terminally differentiated effector memory CD45RA+ cells. The sample consisted of naive CD8+ T cells sorted from blood. The receptors come from a man between 18 and 29 years old in good health.

The V gene is TRBV14, the J gene TRBJ2-1, with unresolved D. The germline V gene encodes CDR1 SGHDN and CDR2 FVKESK. The CDR3 contains 17 residues. Trimming cost V 1 base and J 5 bases, with 18 bases left between them. The CDR3 is CASSQVYSGPYNNEQFF. The CDR3 DNA follows: TGTGCCAGCAGCCAAGTCTATTCGGGCCCCTATAACAATGAGCAGTTCTTC. The full variable domain, completed using reference TRBV14 and TRBJ2-1, is EAGVTQFPSHSVIEKGQTVTLRCDPISGHDNLYWYRRVMGKEIKFLLHFVKESKQDESGMPNNRFLAERTGGTYSTLKVQPAELEDSGVYFCASSQVYSGPYNNEQFFGPGTRLTVL.

The CDR3: CASSQIGLAYFYEQYF. For the CDR3, the DNA is TGCGCCAGCAGCCAAATCGGACTAGCGTATTTCTACGAGCAGTACTTC. V gene TRBV4-3 combines with J gene TRBJ2-7, with 9 bases fitting TRBD2. Germline V gene sequence: CDR1 LGHNA, CDR2 YSLEER. The CDR3 is 16 residues long. The V segment lost 2 bases and the J segment 3 bases; nucleotides outside the gene matches: 8.